Listed below are T cell receptor beta chains from one sample, sequenced in a study of blood T cell repertoires in COVID-19. Clones were sequenced by immunoSEQ multiplex PCR, and TCRdb holds only the in-frame ones, with some missing. The sample lists hundreds of thousands of clones, around 90% occurring once. Source material: PBMCs or T cells enriched from blood (not recorded which). Receptors originate from a woman aged 45-59 years who had recovered from COVID-19. The CDR3 runs from the conserved cysteine through the conserved F or W. The D gene is left open where the match is weak. Size tells how often a clone was seen (once, few, many) or the class of an expanded clone, and some rows leave it out.

TRBJ1-1 | TRBD1 | . | TRBV30 | TGTGCCTGGAGATCCGGGACAGGGGGCATAGCTTTCTTT | CAWRSGTGGIAFF
TRBJ2-1 | . | . | TRBV27 | TGTGCCAGCAGCCCCAAGGGAGCCAGGCATATGGATGAGCAGTTCTTC | CASSPKGARHMDEQFF
TRBJ2-7 | . | . | TRBV4-1 | TGCGCATCGGTGGGCGAGGGTTACGAGCAGTACTTC | CASVGEGYEQYF
TRBJ2-3 | . | . | TRBV15 | TGTGCCACCAGCAGAGGTCTGTACACAGATACGCAGTATTTT | CATSRGLYTDTQYF
TRBJ2-7 | . | . | TRBV29-1 | TGCAGCGCTCAGAGAGGCGCCACCTACGAGCAGTACTTC | CSAQRGATYEQYF
TRBJ2-2 | . | . | TRBV11-2 | TGTGCCAGCAGTGGGGGCGGGAGCCTATCGAACACCGGGGAGCTGTTTTTT | CASSGGGSLSNTGELFF
TRBJ2-7 | TRBD2 | . | TRBV7-9 | TGTGCCAGCAGCACCTCGACTAGCGGACTTTTCTACGAGCAGTACTTC | CASSTSTSGLFYEQYF
TRBJ2-5 | . | once | TRBV5-1 | TGCGCCAGCGGCCGGGCGGGACAAGAGACCCAGTACTTC | CASGRAGQETQYF
TRBJ1-2 | TRBD1 | . | TRBV5-1 | TGCGCCAGCAGCTTGGGGACAGGGCCGGTATATGGCTACACCTTC | CASSLGTGPVYGYTF
TRBJ1-2 | . | . | TRBV6-2/TRBV6-3 | TGTGCCAGCAGTTTTGTCCACACCAGAGGGGGATCTAACTATGGCTACACCTTC | CASSFVHTRGGSNYGYTF
TRBJ2-1 | TRBD2 | . | TRBV2 | TGTGCCAGCAGCCTATCTAGCGGGCACAATGAGCAGTTCTTC | CASSLSSGHNEQFF
TRBJ1-1 | . | . | TRBV3-1/TRBV3-2 | TGTGCCAGCAGCCAACCCCGGGACACGGGGAGAGACACTGAAGCTTTCTTT | CASSQPRDTGRDTEAFF
TRBJ1-3 | TRBD1 | . | TRBV5-1 | TGCGCCAGCCGTCCCGGGACAGGGCCCACTGGAAACACCATATATTTT | CASRPGTGPTGNTIYF
TRBJ2-1 | TRBD1 | . | TRBV19 | TGTGCCAGTAGCCCCGGGACAGGGGGATATGAGCTGTTCTTC | CASSPGTGGYELFF
TRBJ2-5 | . | . | TRBV19 | TGTGCCAGTAAGGGAGTCGTACAAGAGACCCAGTACTTC | CASKGVVQETQYF
TRBJ2-1 | TRBD2 | . | TRBV5-5 | TGTGCCAGCAGCGCCAAACTAGCGGGAGAAATTCATGAGCAGTTCTTC | CASSAKLAGEIHEQFF
TRBJ2-3 | . | . | TRBV30 | TGTGCGCATACCGATACGGAGAACACAGATACGCAGTATTTT | CAHTDTENTDTQYF
TRBJ1-5 | . | . | TRBV28 | TGTGCCAGCTCTCCGGGGGGGATTATCCAGCCCCAGCATTTT | CASSPGGIIQPQHF
TRBJ2-7 | . | . | TRBV28 | TGTGCCAGCAGTCCCGGTGACTCCTACGAGCAGTACTTC | CASSPGDSYEQYF
TRBJ1-5 | TRBD1 | . | TRBV30 | TGTGCCTGGAGTGTGGGGGGGACAGGTGGCAATCAGCCCCAGCATTTT | CAWSVGGTGGNQPQHF
TRBJ2-5 | TRBD2 | many | TRBV3-1/TRBV3-2 | TGTGCCAGCAGCCTAGCGGGAGGGGAAACACAAGAGACCCAGTACTTC | CASSLAGGETQETQYF
TRBJ2-7 | TRBD1 | few | TRBV11-2 | TGTGCCAGCAGCTATAACAGGGGCAGCTCCTACGAGCAGTACTTC | CASSYNRGSSYEQYF
TRBJ1-2 | TRBD1 | . | TRBV7-9 | TGTGCCAGCAGCACGACAGGGCTATCTGACTATGGCTACACCTTC | CASSTTGLSDYGYTF
TRBJ2-7 | TRBD1 | . | TRBV29-1 | TGCAGCGTTGACGGGACAGACGGAACCTACGAGCAGTACTTC | CSVDGTDGTYEQYF
TRBJ1-4 | TRBD1 | . | TRBV7-6 | TGTGCCAGCAGCTTCAACAGGGGGCCGGCTGAAGAAAAACTGTTTTTT | CASSFNRGPAEEKLFF
TRBJ2-7 | . | . | TRBV5-5 | TGTGCCAGCAGCCAGAGGGCGGACCACCTTACCGAGCAGTACTTC | CASSQRADHLTEQYF
TRBJ1-1 | . | . | TRBV18 | TGTGCCAGCTCACCTGGACAGACGAACACTGAAGCTTTCTTT | CASSPGQTNTEAFF
TRBJ2-5 | TRBD2 | once | TRBV19 | TGTGCCAGTAGGCGGACTAGCGGGCAAGAGACCCAGTACTTC | CASRRTSGQETQYF
TRBJ2-3 | TRBD2 | . | TRBV6-2/TRBV6-3 | TGTGCCAGCAGTTACACTAGCGGGAACACAGATACGCAGTATTTT | CASSYTSGNTDTQYF
TRBJ1-5 | TRBD1 | . | TRBV19 | TGTGCCAGTACTTCCCTGACAGGGGTGATGAGCAATCAGCCCCAGCATTTT | CASTSLTGVMSNQPQHF
TRBJ1-2 | . | . | TRBV5-1 | TGCGCCAGCAGCTTGGGTAATTCCTATGGCTACACCTTC | CASSLGNSYGYTF
TRBJ2-5 | TRBD2 | . | TRBV19 | TGTGCCAGTAGTATAGACCGGGACCGGGGGGCCCAGTACTTC | CASSIDRDRGAQYF
TRBJ2-2 | . | . | TRBV5-1 | TGCGCCAGCAGTTCAGACCTTAGGGGCCCCGCCGGGGAGCTGTTTTTT | CASSSDLRGPAGELFF
TRBJ2-3 | . | once | TRBV7-6 | TGTGCCAGCAGCTTAGACTCCGATACGCAGTATTTT | CASSLDSDTQYF
TRBJ2-5 | . | . | TRBV5-1 | TGCGCCAGCAGCTTGGGTGCGGACTCAAGACAAGAGACCCAGTACTTC | CASSLGADSRQETQYF
TRBJ2-7 | . | . | TRBV18 | TGTGCCAGCTCACCTTATGGTGCTGGGCCGCGGGTTCCCTACGAGCAGTACTTC | CASSPYGAGPRVPYEQYF
TRBJ2-3 | . | . | TRBV5-1 | TGCGCCAGCAGCTCCGCCCGGGGGGATACGCAGTATTTT | CASSSARGDTQYF
TRBJ1-5 | . | . | TRBV28 | TGTGCCAGCAGGATAGACACCAGCAATCAGCCCCAGCATTTT | CASRIDTSNQPQHF
TRBJ2-5 | . | . | TRBV4-3 | TGCGCCAGCAGCCAATCAGGGTTGGACGAAGAGACCCAGTACTTC | CASSQSGLDEETQYF
TRBJ2-7 | TRBD2 | . | TRBV27 | TGTGCCAGCAGGCCCTATGGGGGGACTAGCGAGTACGAGCAGTACTTC | CASRPYGGTSEYEQYF
TRBJ1-1 | . | . | TRBV2 | TGTGCCAGCAGTTTAGTAAACACTGAAGCTTTCTTT | CASSLVNTEAFF
TRBJ2-1 | TRBD2 | . | TRBV6-1 | TGTGCCAGCAGTGAAGTAGGGGCGGGAGGACAGTTCTTC | CASSEVGAGGQFF